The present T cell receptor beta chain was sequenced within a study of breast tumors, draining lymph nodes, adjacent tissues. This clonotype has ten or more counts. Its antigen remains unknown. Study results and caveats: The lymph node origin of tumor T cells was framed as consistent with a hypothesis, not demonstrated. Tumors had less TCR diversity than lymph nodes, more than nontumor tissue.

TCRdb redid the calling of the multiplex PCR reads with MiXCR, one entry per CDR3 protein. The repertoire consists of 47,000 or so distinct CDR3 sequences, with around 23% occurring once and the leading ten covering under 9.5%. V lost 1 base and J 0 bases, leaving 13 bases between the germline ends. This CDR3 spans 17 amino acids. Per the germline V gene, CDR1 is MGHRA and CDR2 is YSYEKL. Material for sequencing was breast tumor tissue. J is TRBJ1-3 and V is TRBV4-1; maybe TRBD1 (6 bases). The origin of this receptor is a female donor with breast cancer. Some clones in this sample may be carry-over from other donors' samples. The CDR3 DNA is TGCGCCAGCAGCCAAGGGCATTCGGGACACTCTGGAAACACCATATATTTT. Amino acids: CASSQGHSGHSGNTIYF.